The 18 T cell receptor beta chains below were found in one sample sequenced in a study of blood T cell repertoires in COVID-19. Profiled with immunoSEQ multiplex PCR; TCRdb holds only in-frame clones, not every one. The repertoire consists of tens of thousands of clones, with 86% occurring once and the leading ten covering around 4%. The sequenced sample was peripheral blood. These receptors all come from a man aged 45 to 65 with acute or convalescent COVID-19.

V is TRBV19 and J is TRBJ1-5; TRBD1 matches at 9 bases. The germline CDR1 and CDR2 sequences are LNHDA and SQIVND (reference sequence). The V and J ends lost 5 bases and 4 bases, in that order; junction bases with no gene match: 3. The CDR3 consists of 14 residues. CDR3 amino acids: CASSLGQGNQPQHF. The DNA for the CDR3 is TGTGCCAGTAGTCTCGGACAGGGGAATCAGCCCCAGCATTTT. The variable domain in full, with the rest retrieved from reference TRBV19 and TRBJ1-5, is DGGITQSPKYLFRKEGQNVTLSCEQNLNHDAMYWYRQDPGQGLRLIYYSQIVNDFQKGDIAEGYSVSREKKESFPLTVTSAQKNPTAFYLCASSLGQGNQPQHFGDGTRLSIL.

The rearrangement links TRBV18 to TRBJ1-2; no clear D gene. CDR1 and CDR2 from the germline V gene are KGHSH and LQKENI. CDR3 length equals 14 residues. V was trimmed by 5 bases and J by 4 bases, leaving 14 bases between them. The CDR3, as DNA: TGTGCCAGCTCAACTCCCGGGAAAGTCTATGGCTACACCTTC. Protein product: CASSTPGKVYGYTF.

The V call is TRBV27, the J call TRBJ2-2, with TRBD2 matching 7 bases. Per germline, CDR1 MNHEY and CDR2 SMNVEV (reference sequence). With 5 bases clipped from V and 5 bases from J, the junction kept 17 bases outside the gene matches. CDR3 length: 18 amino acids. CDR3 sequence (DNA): TGTGCCAGCAGTCCGCCCCCTATCGCGACTAGCTTTACCGGGGAGCTGTTTTTT. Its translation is CASSPPPIATSFTGELFF.

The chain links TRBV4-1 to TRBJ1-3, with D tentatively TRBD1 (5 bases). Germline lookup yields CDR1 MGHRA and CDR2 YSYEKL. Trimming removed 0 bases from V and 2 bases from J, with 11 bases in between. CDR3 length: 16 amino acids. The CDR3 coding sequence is TGCGCCAGCAGCCAAGAGAGGCCAGGGCCTGGAAACACCATATATTTT. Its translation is CASSQERPGPGNTIYF.

The CDR3 nucleotides are TGTGCCAGCAGCGCCAGCAGGGGGATGGGGAATTCACCCCTCCACTTT. This gives the protein CASSASRGMGNSPLHF. The chain couples TRBV9 to TRBJ1-6, with 7 nucleotides matching TRBD1. CDR1 SGDLS and CDR2 YYNGEE come from the germline V gene. This CDR3 has 16 amino acids. V was pared by 3 bases and J by 7 bases, with 10 bases of the junction left unmatched.

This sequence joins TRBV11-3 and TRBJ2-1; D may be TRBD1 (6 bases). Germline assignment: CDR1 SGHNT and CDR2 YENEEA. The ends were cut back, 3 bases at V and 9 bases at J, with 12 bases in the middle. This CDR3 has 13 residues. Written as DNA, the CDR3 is TGTGCCAGCAGCTTCGGGCAGGGGTTTGAGCAGTTCTTC. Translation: CASSFGQGFEQFF.

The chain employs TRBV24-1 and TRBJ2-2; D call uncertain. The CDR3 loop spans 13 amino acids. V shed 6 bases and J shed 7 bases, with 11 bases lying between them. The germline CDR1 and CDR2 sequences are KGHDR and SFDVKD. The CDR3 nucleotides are TGTGCCACCAGTTACTCCCCTCTCGGGGAGCTGTTTTTT. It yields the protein CATSYSPLGELFF.

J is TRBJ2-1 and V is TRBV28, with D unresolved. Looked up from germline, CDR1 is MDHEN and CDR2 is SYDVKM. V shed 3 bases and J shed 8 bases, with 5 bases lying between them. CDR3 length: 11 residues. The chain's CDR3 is CASSFYYEQFF. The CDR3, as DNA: TGTGCCAGCAGTTTTTATTATGAGCAGTTCTTC.

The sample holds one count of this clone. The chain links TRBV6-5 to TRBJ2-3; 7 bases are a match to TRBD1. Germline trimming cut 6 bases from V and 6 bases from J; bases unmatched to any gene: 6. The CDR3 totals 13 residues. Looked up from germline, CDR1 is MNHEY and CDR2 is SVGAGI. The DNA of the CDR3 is TGTGCCAGCAGCCCGACAGGGCGGGATACGCAGTATTTT. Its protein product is CASSPTGRDTQYF.

Here the CDR3 reads CASSLAQGFPYGYTF. In nucleotides, the CDR3 is TGTGCCAGCAGCTTAGCACAGGGCTTCCCCTATGGCTACACCTTC. This chain joins TRBV7-9 and TRBJ1-2; TRBD1 might be the D (6 bases). Germline values: CDR1 SEHNR, CDR2 FQNEAQ (reference sequence). The CDR3 is 15 amino acids. Trimming cost V 0 bases and J 4 bases, with 12 bases left between them.

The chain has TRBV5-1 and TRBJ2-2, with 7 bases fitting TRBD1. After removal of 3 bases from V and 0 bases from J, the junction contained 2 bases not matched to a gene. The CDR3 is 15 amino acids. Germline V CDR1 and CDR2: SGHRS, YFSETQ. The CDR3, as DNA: TGCGCCAGCAGCTCAGGGGGTGCGAACACCGGGGAGCTGTTTTTT. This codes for CASSSGGANTGELFF.

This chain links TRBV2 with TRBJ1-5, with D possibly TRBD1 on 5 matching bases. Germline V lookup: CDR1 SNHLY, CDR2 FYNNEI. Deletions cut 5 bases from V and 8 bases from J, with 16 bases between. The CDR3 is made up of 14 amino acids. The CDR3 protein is CASSLARTKEPQHF. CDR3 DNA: TGTGCCAGCAGTCTCGCCCGGACAAAAGAGCCCCAGCATTTT. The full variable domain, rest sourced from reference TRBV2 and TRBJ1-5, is EPEVTQTPSHQVTQMGQEVILRCVPISNHLYFYWYRQILGQKVEFLVSFYNNEISEKSEIFDDQFSVERPDGSNFTLKIRSTKLEDSAMYFCASSLARTKEPQHFGDGTRLSIL.

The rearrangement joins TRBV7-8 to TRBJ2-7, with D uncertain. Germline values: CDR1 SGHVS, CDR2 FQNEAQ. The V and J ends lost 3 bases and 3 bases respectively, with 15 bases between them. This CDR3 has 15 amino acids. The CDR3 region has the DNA TGTGCCAGCAGCTTTCAGATCTCAACAGACTACGAGCAGTACTTC. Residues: CASSFQISTDYEQYF.

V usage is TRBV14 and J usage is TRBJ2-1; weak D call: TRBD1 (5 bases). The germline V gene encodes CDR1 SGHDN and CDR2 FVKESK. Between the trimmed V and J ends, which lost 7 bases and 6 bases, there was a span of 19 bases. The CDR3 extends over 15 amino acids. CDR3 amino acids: CASNPWGPPFNEQFF. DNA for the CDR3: TGTGCCAGCAACCCATGGGGCCCCCCGTTCAATGAGCAGTTCTTC.

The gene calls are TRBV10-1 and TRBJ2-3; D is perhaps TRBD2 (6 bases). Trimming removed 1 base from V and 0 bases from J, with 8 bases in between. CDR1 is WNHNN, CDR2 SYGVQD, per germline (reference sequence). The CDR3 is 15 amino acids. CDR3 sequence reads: CASSEWRGSTDTQYF. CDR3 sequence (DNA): TGCGCCAGCAGTGAGTGGCGGGGAAGCACAGATACGCAGTATTTT.

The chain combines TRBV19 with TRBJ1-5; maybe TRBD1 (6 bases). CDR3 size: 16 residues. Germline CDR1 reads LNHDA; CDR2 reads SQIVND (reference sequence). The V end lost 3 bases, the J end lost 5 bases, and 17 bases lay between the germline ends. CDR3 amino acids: CASSIHPGRGDQPQHF. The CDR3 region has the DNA TGTGCCAGTAGTATTCATCCCGGGAGGGGGGATCAGCCCCAGCATTTT.

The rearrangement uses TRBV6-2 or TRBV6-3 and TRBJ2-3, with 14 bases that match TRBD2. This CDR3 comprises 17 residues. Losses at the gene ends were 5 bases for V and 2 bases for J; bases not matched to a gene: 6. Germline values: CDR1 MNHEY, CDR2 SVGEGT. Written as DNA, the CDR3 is TGTGCCAGCAGTCCACGACTAGCGGGGGGGCACACAGATACGCAGTATTTT. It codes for CASSPRLAGGHTDTQYF.

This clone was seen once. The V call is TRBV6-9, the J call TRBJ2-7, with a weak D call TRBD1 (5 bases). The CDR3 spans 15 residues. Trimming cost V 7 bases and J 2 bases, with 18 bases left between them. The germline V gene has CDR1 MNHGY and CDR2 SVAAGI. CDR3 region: CASNNWIDRTYEQYF. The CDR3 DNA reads TGTGCCAGCAACAATTGGATAGACAGAACCTACGAGCAGTACTTC.